The source of this T cell receptor beta chain is a study of T cell responses to AZD1222 COVID-19 vaccine. Overall study results and limits: The study found vaccine-associated CD4 TCRs spanning spike, dominant at 160-218 and 743-854.

The CDR3 spans 11 residues. Germline V CDR1 and CDR2: GTSNPN, SVGIG (reference sequence). The V gene lost 0 bases and the J gene lost 4 bases, with 3 bases spanning the gap. The method was immunoSEQ multiplex PCR; TCRdb's version includes in-frame clones alone and lacks a portion of them. The profile shows 150,000 or so clones, around 90% of them singletons. As to this clone: Its antigen remains unknown.

This receptor was taken from an adult who received the AZD1222 COVID-19 vaccine. The sample in question was peripheral blood, obtained 28 days after the second AZD1222 dose. The chain has TRBV30 and TRBJ1-2; no clear D gene. The CDR3 protein is CAWSVSYGYTF. In DNA form, the CDR3 reads TGTGCCTGGAGTGTGTCCTATGGCTACACCTTC. The variable domain in full, with the rest retrieved from reference TRBV30 and TRBJ1-2, is SQTIHQWPATLVQPVGSPLSLECTVEGTSNPNLYWYRQAAGRGLQLLFYSVGIGQISSEVPQNLSASRPQDRQFILSSKKLLLSDSGFYLCAWSVSYGYTFGSGTRLTVV.